These 21 T cell receptor beta chains originate from one sample sequenced in a study of breast tumors, draining lymph nodes, adjacent tissues. Axillary draining lymph nodes of breast cancer patients supplied the node samples. TCRdb independently ran MiXCR on the multiplex PCR reads; one entry per CDR3 protein. The repertoire includes around 120,000 distinct CDR3 sequences, 20% of them detected once, and around 3.5% sits in the top ten. What was sequenced was axillary lymph node tissue. The receptors stem from a female donor with breast cancer. Some clones in this sample may be carry-over from other donors' samples.

This chain uses TRBV19 with TRBJ1-5; no reliable D call. The CDR3 loop spans 15 amino acids. In germline, CDR1 is LNHDA, CDR2 SQIVND (reference sequence). Trimming removed 5 bases at V and 6 bases at J, with 17 bases between. This CDR3 reads CASSVRSGSGQPQHF. CDR3 bases: TGTGCCAGTAGTGTCCGATCAGGCTCCGGTCAGCCCCAGCATTTT.

This clonotype was detected ten times or more. The gene calls are TRBV7-2 and TRBJ2-1, with D possibly TRBD1 on 5 matching bases. The germline V gene has CDR1 SGHTA and CDR2 FQGNSA. The V end was cut by 5 bases, the J end by 2 bases, with 13 bases between. The CDR3 extends over 15 amino acids. CDR3 sequence reads: CASSARQSPYNEQFF. The DNA of the CDR3 is TGTGCCAGCAGCGCCCGACAGAGCCCCTACAATGAGCAGTTCTTC.

This clonotype was detected ten times or more. The chain links TRBV5-5 to TRBJ2-3; D unresolved. V lost 4 bases and J lost 4, with 7 bases in between. CDR1 and CDR2 from the germline V gene are SGHKS and YYEKEE (reference sequence). This CDR3 spans 12 amino acids. CDR3 loop: CASSPMADTQYF. The DNA of the CDR3 is TGTGCCAGCAGCCCTATGGCAGATACGCAGTATTTT.

This clonotype was seen many times. The genes are TRBV5-1 and TRBJ2-2; D is ambiguous. There are 17 residues in the CDR3. Germline V lookup: CDR1 SGHRS, CDR2 YFSETQ. With 0 bases removed from V and 5 bases from J, the gap between germline ends came to 17 bases. CDR3: CASSLAFTGPDTGELFF. DNA for the CDR3: TGCGCCAGCAGCTTGGCTTTTACCGGGCCTGATACCGGGGAGCTGTTTTTT. The whole variable domain, filled in from reference TRBV5-1 and TRBJ2-2, reads KAGVTQTPRYLIKTRGQQVTLSCSPISGHRSVSWYQQTPGQGLQFLFEYFSETQRNKGNFPGRFSGRQFSNSRSEMNVSTLELGDSALYLCASSLAFTGPDTGELFFGEGSRLTVL.

In regard to this clonotype: The junction shows a germline mismatch at one end, possibly a read error. V usage is TRBV6-1 and J usage is TRBJ1-4; D gene unclear. CDR3 length: 15 residues. The germline V gene encodes CDR1 MNHNS and CDR2 SASEGT. The CDR3 protein is CASSTHIPTNEELFF. DNA of the CDR3: TGTGCCAGCAGTACGCACATTCCAACTAATGAAGAACTGTTTTTT.

Many counts were recorded for this clonotype. The rearrangement joins TRBV7-9 to TRBJ2-7; TRBD1 is a possible D gene (6 bases). Germline V gene sequence: CDR1 SEHNR, CDR2 FQNEAQ (reference sequence). Trimming cost V 9 bases and J 1 base, with 13 bases left between them. The CDR3 is made up of 13 amino acids. The chain's CDR3 is CASDRLGSYEQYF. As DNA, the CDR3 is TGTGCCAGTGACAGGCTCGGTTCCTACGAGCAGTACTTC.

This clonotype was detected ten times or more. This chain joins TRBV3-1 and TRBJ2-7; 7 bases are shared with TRBD1. CDR1 is LGHDT, CDR2 YNNKEL, per germline (reference sequence). Germline trimming cut 1 base from V and 3 bases from J; bases unmatched to any gene: 0. The CDR3 is 13 residues long. CDR3 in DNA: TGTGCCAGCAGCCAAGGACAGGGCTACGAGCAGTACTTC. It encodes CASSQGQGYEQYF.

The gene calls are TRBV12-5 and TRBJ1-1; D unresolved. Germline CDR1 is LGHNT and CDR2 is FRNRAP. CDR3 length: 17 amino acids. Trimming cost V 0 bases and J 0 bases, with 14 bases left between them. As DNA, the CDR3 is TGTGCTAGTGGTTTGGTAATGGGTGCGGGGATGAACACTGAAGCTTTCTTT. Its protein product is CASGLVMGAGMNTEAFF.

This clonotype has a count of ten or more. The chain recombines TRBV4-2 with TRBJ2-2; 7 bases are a match to TRBD2. J was trimmed by 7 bases and V by 4 bases; bases with no gene match: 3. CDR3 length: 13 amino acids. Germline CDR1 LGHNA, CDR2 YNFKEQ. CDR3 nucleotides: TGTGCCAGCAGCCGGGAGGGCGACGGGGAGCTGTTTTTT. Translated, it gives CASSREGDGELFF.

This clonotype was picked up one time. Since a much larger clone is just one base distant, this may be a read error. The chain is built from TRBV5-1 and TRBJ1-2, with 8 positions matching TRBD1. Germline V CDR1 and CDR2: SGHRS, YFSETQ. V gave up 4 bases and J gave up 10 bases; unmatched junction bases: 9. This CDR3 contains 13 residues. CDR3 loop: CASSPQTGDDYTF. The CDR3 DNA reads TGCGCCAGCAGCCCCCAGACAGGGGACGACTACACCTTC.

This clonotype was picked up many times. V and J are TRBV20-1 and TRBJ2-2; perhaps D is TRBD1 or TRBD2 (5 bases each). The CDR3 loop spans 15 amino acids. Germline-derived CDR1 and CDR2 are DFQATT and SNEGSKA (reference sequence). Deletions cut 4 bases from V and 0 bases from J, with 12 bases between. Here the CDR3 DNA reads TGCAGTGCTACCCCCGGGACGGCGAACACCGGGGAGCTGTTTTTT. It codes for CSATPGTANTGELFF.

The table lists this clonotype with many counts. The chain carries TRBV6-5 and TRBJ2-1; D is unresolved. Trimming removed 6 bases at V and 5 bases at J, with 14 bases between. In germline, CDR1 is MNHEY, CDR2 SVGAGI. The CDR3 runs to 14 residues. The CDR3 sequence is CASRARRENNEQFF. The DNA for the CDR3 is TGTGCCAGCAGGGCTAGGAGAGAGAACAATGAGCAGTTCTTC.

The sample holds a few counts of this clonotype. V usage is TRBV3-1 and J usage is TRBJ2-3; 10 bases map to TRBD2. There are 17 residues in the CDR3. V gave up 4 bases and J gave up 6 bases; unmatched junction bases: 13. Germline V gene sequence: CDR1 LGHDT, CDR2 YNNKEL (reference sequence). The CDR3 sequence is CASSRTLLAGTWDTQYF. CDR3 DNA sequence: TGTGCCAGCAGCCGAACCCTACTAGCGGGGACCTGGGATACGCAGTATTTT.

Concerning this clonotype itself: A much larger clone differs from this one at a single base, so this may be a read error. This rearrangement joins TRBV14 to TRBJ2-5; either TRBD1 or TRBD2 may fit D (5 bases each). This CDR3 contains 15 residues. Germline V gene data show CDR1 as SGHDN and CDR2 as FVKESK. CDR3 loop: CASSQDWGFQETQCF. CDR3 nucleotides: TGTGCCAGCAGCCAAGATTGGGGGTTTCAAGAGACCCAGTGCTTC. Complete variable domain (other parts from reference TRBV14 and TRBJ2-5): EAGVTQFPSHSVIEKGQTVTLRCDPISGHDNLYWYRRVMGKEIKFLLHFVKESKQDESGMPNNRFLAERTGGTYSTLKVQPAELEDSGVYFCASSQDWGFQETQCFGPGTRLLVL.

Only a few counts were recorded for this clonotype. The chain uses TRBV27 and TRBJ1-4; tentative D call: TRBD1 (5 bases). This CDR3 contains 18 residues. Trimming stripped 5 bases from V and 7 bases from J, with 26 bases between. CDR1 and CDR2 (germline): MNHEY, SMNVEV (reference sequence). The CDR3 sequence is CASSAGPRGPGRGEKLFF. The CDR3 DNA reads TGTGCCAGCAGTGCGGGACCCAGAGGACCAGGTAGAGGTGAAAAACTGTTTTTT.

This clonotype has at least ten counts. The V gene is TRBV7-3, the J gene TRBJ2-3; D uncertain. This CDR3 has 13 amino acids. Germline loops: CDR1 SGHTA, CDR2 FQGTGA. V gave up 5 bases and J gave up 2 bases, with 8 bases separating them. The CDR3 here is CASSREITDTQYF. DNA for the CDR3: TGTGCCAGCAGCCGCGAGATCACAGATACGCAGTATTTT.

At least ten counts were recorded for this clonotype. CDR3 nucleotide sequence: TGTGCCAGCAGTTTTAGAGGGGATGAGCAGTTCTTC. Translation: CASSFRGDEQFF. The chain links TRBV12-3 or TRBV12-4 to TRBJ2-1; perhaps D is TRBD1 or TRBD2 (5 bases each). V lost 3 bases, J lost 8 bases, and 8 bases lay in between. CDR3 size: 12 residues.

This clonotype was seen ten or more times. V gene TRBV5-8 combines with J gene TRBJ1-4, with a weak D call TRBD1 (6 bases). There are 16 residues in the CDR3. Germline CDR1 and CDR2: SGHTS and YDEGEE. V shed 3 bases and J shed 7 bases, with 19 bases lying between them. The CDR3 DNA follows: TGTGCCAGCAGCTGGAATCCGGGACATGGCCTTGAAAAACTGTTTTTT. Protein sequence: CASSWNPGHGLEKLFF. The whole variable domain, filled in from reference TRBV5-8 and TRBJ1-4, reads EAGVTQSPTHLIKTRGQQATLRCSPISGHTSVYWYQQALGLGLQFLLWYDEGEERNRGNFPPRFSGRQFPNYSSELNVNALELEDSALYLCASSWNPGHGLEKLFFGSGTQLSVL.

There are many counts of this clonotype. V and J are TRBV19 and TRBJ1-2; D is possibly TRBD1 (6 bases). This CDR3 region has 15 residues. V was cut by 5 bases and J by 4 bases, with 17 bases left in between. Germline-derived CDR1 and CDR2 are LNHDA and SQIVND (reference sequence). The CDR3 is CASSFPQGSGYGYTF. CDR3 nucleotides: TGTGCCAGTAGTTTCCCACAGGGTTCGGGCTATGGCTACACCTTC.

To note about this clonotype: It may be a read error: a sequence one base away is much more abundant. The V and J genes are TRBV5-1 and TRBJ2-1; 9 positions match TRBD2. This CDR3 has 14 amino acids. Germline V gene sequence: CDR1 SGHRS, CDR2 YFSETQ. Written as DNA, the CDR3 is TGCGCCCGCAGCTTGGCTGGGACTAGCTATGAGCAGTTCTTC. This encodes CARSLAGTSYEQFF.

This clonotype appeared many times. The chain links TRBV6-1 to TRBJ2-2; 8 bases are shared with TRBD2. Germline lookup yields CDR1 MNHNS and CDR2 SASEGT. Trimming removed 0 bases from V and 3 bases from J; junction bases left unmatched: 0. The CDR3 runs 15 residues. The CDR3 nucleotides read TGTGCCAGCAGTGAAGCTAGCGGGGACACCGGGGAGCTGTTTTTT. Amino acid sequence: CASSEASGDTGELFF.